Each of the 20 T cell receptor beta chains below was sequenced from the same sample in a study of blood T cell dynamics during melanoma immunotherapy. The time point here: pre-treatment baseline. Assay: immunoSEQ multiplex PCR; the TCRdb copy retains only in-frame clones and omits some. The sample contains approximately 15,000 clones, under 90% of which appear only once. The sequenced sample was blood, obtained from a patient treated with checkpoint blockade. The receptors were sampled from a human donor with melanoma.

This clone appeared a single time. The CDR3 reads CASSIGGAGNIQYF. The CDR3 nucleotides read TGTGCCAGTAGTATTGGCGGTGCTGGGAACATTCAGTACTTC. The chain is built from TRBV19 and TRBJ2-4; D remains ambiguous. V was cut by 3 bases and J by 7 bases, with 13 bases left in between. Per germline, CDR1 LNHDA and CDR2 SQIVND (reference sequence). The CDR3 is 14 residues long.

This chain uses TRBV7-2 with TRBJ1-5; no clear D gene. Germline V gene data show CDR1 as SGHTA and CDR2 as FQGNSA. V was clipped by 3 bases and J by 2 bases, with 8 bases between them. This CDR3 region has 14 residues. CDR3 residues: CASSLVGGNQPQHF. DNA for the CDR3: TGTGCCAGCAGCTTGGTGGGTGGCAATCAGCCCCAGCATTTT.

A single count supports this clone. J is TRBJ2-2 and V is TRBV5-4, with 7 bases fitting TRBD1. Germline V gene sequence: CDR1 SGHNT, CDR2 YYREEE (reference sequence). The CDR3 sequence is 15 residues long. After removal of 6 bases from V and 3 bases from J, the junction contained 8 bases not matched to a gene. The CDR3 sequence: CASTWDSGYTGELFF. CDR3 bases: TGTGCCAGCACCTGGGACAGCGGATACACCGGGGAGCTGTTTTTT.

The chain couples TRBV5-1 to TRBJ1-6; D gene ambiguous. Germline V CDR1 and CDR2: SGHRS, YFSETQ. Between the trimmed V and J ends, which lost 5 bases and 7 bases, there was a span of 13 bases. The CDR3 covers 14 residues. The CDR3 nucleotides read TGCGCCAGCAGAGTCGGGCAGGAGAATTCACCCCTCCACTTT. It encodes CASRVGQENSPLHF.

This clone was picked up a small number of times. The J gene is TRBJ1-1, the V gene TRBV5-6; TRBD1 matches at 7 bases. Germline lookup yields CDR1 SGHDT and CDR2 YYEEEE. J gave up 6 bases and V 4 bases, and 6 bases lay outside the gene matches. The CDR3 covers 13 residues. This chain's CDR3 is CASSPGTDPEAFF. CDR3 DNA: TGTGCCAGCAGCCCCGGGACAGACCCTGAAGCTTTCTTT.

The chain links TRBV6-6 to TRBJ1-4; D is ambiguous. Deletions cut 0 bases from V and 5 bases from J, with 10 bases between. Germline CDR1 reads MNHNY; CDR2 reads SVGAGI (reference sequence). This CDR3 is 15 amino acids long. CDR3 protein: CASSYSIGLNEKLFF. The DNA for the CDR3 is TGTGCCAGCAGTTACTCTATCGGCCTAAATGAAAAACTGTTTTTT.

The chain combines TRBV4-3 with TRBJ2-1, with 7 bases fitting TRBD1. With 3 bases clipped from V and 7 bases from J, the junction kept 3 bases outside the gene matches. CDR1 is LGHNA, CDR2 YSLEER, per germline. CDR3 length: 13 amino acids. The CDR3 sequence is CASSHVRGNEQFF. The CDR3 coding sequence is TGCGCCAGCAGCCATGTCAGGGGGAATGAGCAGTTCTTC.

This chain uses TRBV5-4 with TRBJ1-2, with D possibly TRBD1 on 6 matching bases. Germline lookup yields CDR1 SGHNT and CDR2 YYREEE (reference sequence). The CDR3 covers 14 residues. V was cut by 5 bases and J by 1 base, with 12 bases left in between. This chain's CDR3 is CASRWGGGNYGYTF. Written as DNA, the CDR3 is TGTGCCAGCAGATGGGGGGGCGGTAACTATGGCTACACCTTC.

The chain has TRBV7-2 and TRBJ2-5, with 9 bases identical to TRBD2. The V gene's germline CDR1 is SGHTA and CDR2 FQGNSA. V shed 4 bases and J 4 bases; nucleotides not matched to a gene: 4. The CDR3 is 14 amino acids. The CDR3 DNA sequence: TGTGCCAGCAGCTCAGCGGGGGGCGGAGAGACCCAGTACTTC. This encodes CASSSAGGGETQYF.

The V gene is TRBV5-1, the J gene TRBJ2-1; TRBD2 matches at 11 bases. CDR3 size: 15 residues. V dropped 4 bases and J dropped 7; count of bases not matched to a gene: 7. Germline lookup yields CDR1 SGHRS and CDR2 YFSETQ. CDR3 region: CASSPVAGGQNEQFF. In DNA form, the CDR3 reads TGCGCCAGCAGCCCCGTAGCGGGGGGGCAGAATGAGCAGTTCTTC.

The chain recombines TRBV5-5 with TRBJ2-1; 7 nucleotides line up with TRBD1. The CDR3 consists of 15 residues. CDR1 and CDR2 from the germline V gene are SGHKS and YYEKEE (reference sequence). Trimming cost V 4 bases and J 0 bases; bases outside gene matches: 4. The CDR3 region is CASSVRDSSYNEQFF. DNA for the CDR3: TGTGCCAGCAGCGTTCGGGACAGCTCCTACAATGAGCAGTTCTTC.

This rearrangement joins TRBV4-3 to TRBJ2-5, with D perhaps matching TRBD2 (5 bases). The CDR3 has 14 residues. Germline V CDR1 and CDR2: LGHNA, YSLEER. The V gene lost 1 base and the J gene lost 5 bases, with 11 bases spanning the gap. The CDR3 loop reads CASSQGIGGETQYF. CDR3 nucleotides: TGCGCCAGCAGCCAAGGGATCGGCGGGGAGACCCAGTACTTC.

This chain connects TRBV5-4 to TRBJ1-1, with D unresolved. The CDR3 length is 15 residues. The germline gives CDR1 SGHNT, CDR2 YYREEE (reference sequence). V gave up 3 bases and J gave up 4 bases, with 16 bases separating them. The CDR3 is CASSSNLDKGTEAFF. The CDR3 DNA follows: TGTGCCAGCAGCTCTAACCTTGACAAAGGCACTGAAGCTTTCTTT.

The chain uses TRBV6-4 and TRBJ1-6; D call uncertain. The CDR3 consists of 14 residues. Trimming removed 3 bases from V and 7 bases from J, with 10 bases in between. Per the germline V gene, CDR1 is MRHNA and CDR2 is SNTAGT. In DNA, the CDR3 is TGTGCCAGCAGTGAATTTAGCGGGAATTCACCCCTCCACTTT. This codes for CASSEFSGNSPLHF.

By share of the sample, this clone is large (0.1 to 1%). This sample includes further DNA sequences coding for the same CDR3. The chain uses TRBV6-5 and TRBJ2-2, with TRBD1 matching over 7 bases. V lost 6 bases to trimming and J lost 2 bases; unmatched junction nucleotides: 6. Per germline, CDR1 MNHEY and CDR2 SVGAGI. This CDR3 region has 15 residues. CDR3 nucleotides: TGTGCCAGCAGGCCCGGGACAGACAACACCGGGGAGCTGTTTTTT. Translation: CASRPGTDNTGELFF.

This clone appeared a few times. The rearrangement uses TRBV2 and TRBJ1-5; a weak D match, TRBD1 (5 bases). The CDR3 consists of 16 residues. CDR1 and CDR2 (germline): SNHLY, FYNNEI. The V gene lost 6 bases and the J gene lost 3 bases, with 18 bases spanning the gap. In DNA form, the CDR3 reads TGTGCCAGCAGCCGGGGCTCGCAGGAACCCAATCAGCCCCAGCATTTT. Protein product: CASSRGSQEPNQPQHF.

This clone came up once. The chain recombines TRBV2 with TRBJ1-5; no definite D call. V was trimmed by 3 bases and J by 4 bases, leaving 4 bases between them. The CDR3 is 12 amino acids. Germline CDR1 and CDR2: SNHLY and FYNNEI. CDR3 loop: CASSDRNQPQHF. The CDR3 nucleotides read TGTGCCAGCAGTGATAGGAATCAGCCCCAGCATTTT. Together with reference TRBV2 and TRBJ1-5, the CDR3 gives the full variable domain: EPEVTQTPSHQVTQMGQEVILRCVPISNHLYFYWYRQILGQKVEFLVSFYNNEISEKSEIFDDQFSVERPDGSNFTLKIRSTKLEDSAMYFCASSDRNQPQHFGDGTRLSIL.

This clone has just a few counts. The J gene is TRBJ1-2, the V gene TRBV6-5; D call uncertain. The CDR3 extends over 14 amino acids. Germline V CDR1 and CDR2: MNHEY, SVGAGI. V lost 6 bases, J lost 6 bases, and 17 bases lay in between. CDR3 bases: TGTGCCAGCAGCCCCATCGGGTCCTGGGATGGCTACACCTTC. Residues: CASSPIGSWDGYTF.

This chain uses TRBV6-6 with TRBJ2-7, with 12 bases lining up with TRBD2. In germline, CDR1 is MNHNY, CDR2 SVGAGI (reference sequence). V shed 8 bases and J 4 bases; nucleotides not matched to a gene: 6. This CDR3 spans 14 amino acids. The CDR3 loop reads CASSSGGVSYEQYF. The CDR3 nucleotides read TGTGCCAGCTCTAGCGGGGGGGTTTCTTACGAGCAGTACTTC.

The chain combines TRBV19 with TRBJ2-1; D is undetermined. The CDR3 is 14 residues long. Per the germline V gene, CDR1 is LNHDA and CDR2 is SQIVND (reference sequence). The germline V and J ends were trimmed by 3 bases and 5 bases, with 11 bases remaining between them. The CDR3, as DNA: TGTGCCAGTAGTATTCGGGCTTTGAACAATGAGCAGTTCTTC. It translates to CASSIRALNNEQFF. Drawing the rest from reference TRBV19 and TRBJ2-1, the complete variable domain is DGGITQSPKYLFRKEGQNVTLSCEQNLNHDAMYWYRQDPGQGLRLIYYSQIVNDFQKGDIAEGYSVSREKKESFPLTVTSAQKNPTAFYLCASSIRALNNEQFFGPGTRLTVL.